Reported below is one TCR beta chain. TCR alpha and TCR beta cDNA libraries with sample barcodes and UMIs came from 5'RACE using constant-segment primers. One entry per CDR3 protein, called by TCRdb with MiXCR from the 5' RACE reads. The repertoire holds about 350,000 distinct CDR3 sequences, with roughly 13% as singletons. Germline CDR1 SGHTA, CDR2 FQGNSA. CDR3 length: 14 amino acids. Between the trimmed V and J ends, which lost 5 bases and 2 bases, there was a span of 13 bases. This specimen belongs to a study of T-cell memory formation after mild COVID-19. The TCR was taken from a man younger than 35 who had mild COVID-19 (a few samples of this study predate the infection). Cell type and time point are not known. The source material was PBMCs or a T cell subset sorted from them (not recorded which). This rearrangement joins TRBV7-2 to TRBJ2-7, with unresolved D. The CDR3 reads CASSPPGGTYEQYF. CDR3 coding DNA: TGTGCCAGCAGCCCCCCTGGCGGAACCTACGAGCAGTACTTC.